Given below is one T cell receptor beta chain in context. The same CDR3 also results from other DNA sequences found in this sample. Authors' analysis steps: Reference gene primer amplification in the assay estimated nucleated cell counts. Method: immunoSEQ multiplex PCR; TCRdb's copy keeps in-frame clones and lacks some. V and J calls plus clone size are reproduced from that table; the DNA served to infer D and trimming. This table holds about 330,000 clones, 85% found once. This sample is drawn from a study of blood T cell repertoires in COVID-19. For the study at large: The United States, Italy and Spain provided the acute and convalescent COVID-19 samples. T cells, B-cell-depleted T cells, or PBMCs provided the cDNA or gDNA that served as material.

Trimming removed 0 bases at V and 3 bases at J, with 9 bases between. The CDR3 contains 15 residues. The germline V gene has CDR1 LNHNV and CDR2 YYDKDF (reference sequence). This chain connects TRBV15 to TRBJ1-5; D is unresolved. Sequencing input: peripheral blood. This TCR came from a human donor in a cohort sampled during active COVID-19. The CDR3 nucleotides are TGTGCCACCAGCAGAGACTCAGGCTACAATCAGCCCCAGCATTTT. This codes for CATSRDSGYNQPQHF.